The entry below gives a single T cell receptor beta chain sequence along with its context. Antigen unknown. From the roughly 110-subject validation cohort, which was separate from the roughly 700-subject first cohort, the donors were drawn. Germline V lookup: CDR1 MNHEY, CDR2 SMNVEV (reference sequence). The CDR3 has 15 amino acids. Trimming at V came to 2 bases and at J to 2 bases, leaving 4 bases not matched to a gene. The sample comes from a study of cytomegalovirus exposure and HLA in healthy donors. Study as a whole: The roughly 700 first-cohort repertoires shared a platform with the 100 to 150 validation repertoires, as reported in a later analysis. Study-wide points: In a later analysis, first-cohort TCR clusters were found to tend to co-occur in the 130 or so validation repertoires. The study designated 150 or so TCR beta chains cytomegalovirus-associated.

Sequenced by immunoSEQ multiplex PCR; TCRdb stores in-frame clones only, minus some. The data hold 90,000 to 130,000 clones, with approximately 94% observed a single time. This rearrangement joins TRBV27 to TRBJ2-7; 9 nucleotides align to TRBD1. The sequence was collected from a woman under 30 in good health and CMV-seronegative. Sequenced input: PBMCs. CDR3 sequence (DNA): TGTGCCAGCAGTTTAGCCGGGACAGGGACCTACGAGCAGTACTTC. Translating it yields CASSLAGTGTYEQYF.